A single sample is the source of the 25 T cell receptor beta chains below, sequenced in a study of T cell responses to AZD1222 COVID-19 vaccine. Generated by immunoSEQ multiplex PCR, the TCRdb table keeps only in-frame clones and is missing some. The sample lists fewer than 200,000 clones, around nine tenths occurring once. The sample was peripheral blood, taken on day 0 of AZD1222 vaccination. The source is an adult in good health.

V usage is TRBV6-5 and J usage is TRBJ1-6; D is possibly TRBD1 (5 bases). CDR3 length equals 16 residues. V was trimmed by 0 bases and J by 10 bases, leaving 16 bases between them. Per the germline V gene, CDR1 is MNHEY and CDR2 is SVGAGI. CDR3 sequence: CASSYSGGLAASPLHF. In DNA, the CDR3 is TGTGCCAGCAGTTACTCGGGGGGACTCGCGGCGTCACCCCTCCACTTT.

The chain couples TRBV5-4 to TRBJ2-6; D not certain. The CDR3 has 17 amino acids. Germline V lookup: CDR1 SGHNT, CDR2 YYREEE (reference sequence). Trimming removed 0 bases at V and 4 bases at J, with 14 bases between. The CDR3 here is CASSLEMGLGGANVLTF. The CDR3, as DNA: TGTGCCAGCAGCTTGGAAATGGGCTTGGGCGGGGCCAACGTCCTGACTTTC.

This chain connects TRBV7-2 to TRBJ1-5; D ambiguous. Trimming left V 1 base short and J 1 base short, with 2 bases between. Germline lookup yields CDR1 SGHTA and CDR2 FQGNSA. The CDR3 consists of 13 residues. CDR3 loop: CASSLESNQPQHF. CDR3 in DNA: TGTGCCAGCAGCTTAGAGAGCAATCAGCCCCAGCATTTT.

The chain uses TRBV19 and TRBJ2-6; D not certain. Germline lookup yields CDR1 LNHDA and CDR2 SQIVND (reference sequence). V was shortened by 4 bases and J by 0 bases, with 16 bases between the two germline ends. The CDR3 runs to 18 residues. The CDR3 coding sequence is TGTGCCAGTAGTAAATCCATCCTTCTGAGCTCTGGGGCCAACGTCCTGACTTTC. Residues: CASSKSILLSSGANVLTF.

The chain links TRBV4-3 to TRBJ1-4; D gene unclear. The V and J ends lost 3 bases and 0 bases respectively, with 11 bases between them. This CDR3 is 16 amino acids long. In germline, CDR1 is LGHNA, CDR2 YSLEER. CDR3 loop: CASSQERPTTNEKLFF. As DNA, the CDR3 is TGCGCCAGCAGCCAGGAGAGGCCAACAACTAATGAAAAACTGTTTTTT.

V is TRBV28 and J is TRBJ1-3; D perhaps matches TRBD1 (5 bases). This CDR3 has 15 amino acids. Germline V gene lookup returns CDR1 MDHEN and CDR2 SYDVKM. The V and J ends lost 2 bases and 8 bases respectively, with 16 bases between them. The CDR3 sequence: CASSLGVGREYTIYF. The CDR3 DNA is TGTGCCAGCAGTTTAGGGGTCGGCAGGGAATACACCATATATTTT. The whole variable domain, filled in from reference TRBV28 and TRBJ1-3, reads DVKVTQSSRYLVKRTGEKVFLECVQDMDHENMFWYRQDPGLGLRLIYFSYDVKMKEKGDIPEGYSVSREKKERFSLILESASTNQTSMYLCASSLGVGREYTIYFGEGSWLTVV.

The chain uses TRBV28 and TRBJ1-2; D call uncertain. Trimming left V 6 bases short and J 8 bases short, with 19 bases between. Per the germline V gene, CDR1 is MDHEN and CDR2 is SYDVKM. This CDR3 contains 14 residues. This chain's CDR3 is CASSLGPLSWGYTF. CDR3 coding DNA: TGTGCCAGCAGCCTCGGGCCCCTTAGTTGGGGCTACACCTTC.

The chain uses TRBV3-1 (or the pseudogene TRBV3-2) and TRBJ2-6; D gene ambiguous. The germline CDR1 and CDR2 sequences are LGHDT and YNNKEL (reference sequence). This CDR3 region has 15 residues. V was shortened by 2 bases and J by 7 bases, with 12 bases between the two germline ends. CDR3 residues: CASSQFGPRANVLTF. CDR3 nucleotides: TGTGCCAGCAGCCAATTCGGACCGAGAGCCAACGTCCTGACTTTC.

J is TRBJ1-1 and V is TRBV30; perhaps TRBD1 as D (5 bases). V shed 0 bases and J shed 1 base, with 15 bases lying between them. CDR1 and CDR2 from the germline V gene are GTSNPN and SVGIG (reference sequence). The CDR3 contains 16 residues. The CDR3 protein is CAWSVQLGHGNTEAFF. CDR3 sequence (DNA): TGTGCCTGGAGTGTACAATTGGGGCACGGGAACACTGAAGCTTTCTTT.

V gene TRBV7-9 combines with J gene TRBJ1-4; D is undetermined. CDR3 length equals 14 residues. V lost 5 bases and J lost 8, with 15 bases in between. Germline V lookup: CDR1 SEHNR, CDR2 FQNEAQ (reference sequence). The CDR3 is CASSAQTTREKLFF. The DNA for the CDR3 is TGTGCCAGCAGCGCCCAGACGACAAGGGAAAAACTGTTTTTT.

The chain joins TRBV5-5 to TRBJ1-5; D is unclear. CDR3 length equals 15 residues. Trimming stripped 1 base from V and 0 bases from J, with 8 bases between. Germline loops: CDR1 SGHKS, CDR2 YYEKEE (reference sequence). CDR3 protein: CASSLRPDSNQPQHF. CDR3 nucleotide sequence: TGTGCCAGCAGCTTGAGGCCAGATAGCAATCAGCCCCAGCATTTT.

The CDR3: CASSLGLGTQETQYF. The CDR3 DNA reads TGTGCCAGCAGCTTAGGTCTTGGGACCCAAGAGACCCAGTACTTC. This chain connects TRBV7-9 to TRBJ2-5; D assignment may be TRBD1 or TRBD2 (5 bases each). With 1 base removed from V and 1 base from J, the gap between germline ends came to 10 bases. Germline V gene sequence: CDR1 SEHNR, CDR2 FQNEAQ (reference sequence). The CDR3 is 15 residues long.

The chain links TRBV7-4 to TRBJ1-5, with D tentatively TRBD1 (6 bases). This CDR3 is 15 amino acids long. The germline V and J ends were trimmed by 6 bases and 2 bases, with 14 bases remaining between them. Germline loops: CDR1 SGHVT, CDR2 SQSDAQ. CDR3 sequence: CASRSGQKRNQPQHF. In DNA, the CDR3 is TGTGCCAGCAGGTCGGGACAAAAACGCAATCAGCCCCAGCATTTT.

The V call is TRBV7-3, the J call TRBJ1-3; perhaps TRBD1 as D (6 bases). This CDR3 has 16 amino acids. From germline, CDR1 is SGHTA and CDR2 FQGTGA. V was cut by 5 bases and J by 4 bases, with 18 bases left in between. The CDR3 here is CASSTTMDREGNTIYF. CDR3 DNA: TGTGCCAGCAGCACTACCATGGACAGAGAGGGAAACACCATATATTTT.

V and J are TRBV7-3 and TRBJ2-1; D ambiguous. V lost 5 bases and J 7 bases, leaving 9 bases between the germline ends. This CDR3 spans 12 amino acids. CDR1 is SGHTA, CDR2 FQGTGA, per germline. CDR3 sequence (DNA): TGTGCCAGCAGCCCAAATCTTAATGAGCAGTTCTTC. It codes for CASSPNLNEQFF.

The chain recombines TRBV7-3 with TRBJ2-2; D gene uncertain. Germline V lookup: CDR1 SGHTA, CDR2 FQGTGA. The CDR3 totals 13 residues. Trimming left V 5 bases short and J 4 bases short, with 8 bases between. CDR3 protein: CASSPQITGELFF. For the CDR3, the DNA is TGTGCCAGCAGCCCTCAGATCACCGGGGAGCTGTTTTTT. Full variable domain (outside the CDR3, taken from reference TRBV7-3 and TRBJ2-2): GAGVSQTPSNKVTEKGKYVELRCDPISGHTALYWYRQSLGQGPEFLIYFQGTGAADDSGLPNDRFFAVRPEGSVSTLKIQRTERGDSAVYLCASSPQITGELFFGEGSRLTVL.

This clone was observed a single time. The rearrangement joins TRBV27 to TRBJ2-7; 9 nucleotides agree with TRBD1. The CDR3 contains 16 residues. V lost 4 bases, J lost 4 bases, and 11 bases stayed unmatched. The germline V gene has CDR1 MNHEY and CDR2 SMNVEV (reference sequence). The CDR3 is CASSSRTGEGGYEQYF. CDR3 in DNA: TGTGCCAGCAGTTCCAGGACAGGGGAGGGCGGGTACGAGCAGTACTTC.

The CDR3 loop is CASSQEVRGARVAFF. CDR3 sequence (DNA): TGCGCCAGCAGCCAAGAAGTACGGGGGGCGCGTGTAGCTTTCTTT. The chain has TRBV4-3 and TRBJ1-1, with D possibly being TRBD1 (6 bases). The CDR3 sequence is 15 residues long. CDR1 and CDR2 (germline): LGHNA, YSLEER. The V end was cut by 0 bases, the J end by 10 bases, with 18 bases between.

This clone was observed once. The chain uses TRBV7-2 and TRBJ1-3, with D perhaps TRBD1 (6 bases). The germline V gene encodes CDR1 SGHTA and CDR2 FQGNSA. The V and J ends lost 1 base and 3 bases respectively, with 10 bases between them. CDR3 size: 15 residues. CDR3 loop: CASSLEGTHGNTIYF. The CDR3 bases are TGTGCCAGCAGCTTAGAAGGGACACATGGAAACACCATATATTTT.

The chain couples TRBV7-3 to TRBJ1-6; unclear D gene. This CDR3 has 13 residues. CDR1 is SGHTA and CDR2 is FQGTGA in the germline V gene. The ends were cut back, 2 bases at V and 7 bases at J, with 6 bases in the middle. In DNA, the CDR3 is TGTGCCAGCAGCTTATCAAGGAATTCACCCCTCCACTTT. Amino acids: CASSLSRNSPLHF.

V and J are TRBV25-1 and TRBJ1-3, with no clear D. CDR1 and CDR2 from the germline V gene are MGHDK and SYGVNS. This CDR3 has 12 residues. Trimming removed 5 bases from V and 4 bases from J, with 6 bases in between. CDR3: CASSIQGNTIYF. DNA for the CDR3: TGTGCCAGCAGTATACAGGGAAACACCATATATTTT.

The chain has TRBV11-2 and TRBJ1-6; D remains unclear. Trimming removed 3 bases at V and 5 bases at J, with 11 bases between. Germline V gene lookup returns CDR1 SGHAT and CDR2 FQNNGV. The CDR3 runs 15 residues. CDR3 DNA sequence: TGTGCCAGCAGCTTCCAGCAGACCAATAATTCACCCCTCCACTTT. Its protein product is CASSFQQTNNSPLHF.

The chain combines TRBV5-1 with TRBJ1-1; TRBD1 matches at 12 bases. The ends lost 3 bases at V and 4 bases at J; junction bases unmatched: 4. Germline values: CDR1 SGHRS, CDR2 YFSETQ. This CDR3 spans 15 amino acids. In DNA form, the CDR3 reads TGCGCCAGCAGCTCCGGGGACAGGGGGCCCACTGAAGCTTTCTTT. It encodes CASSSGDRGPTEAFF.

The V call is TRBV6-5, the J call TRBJ2-5; 9 bases match TRBD2. V shed 5 bases and J 4 bases; nucleotides not matched to a gene: 8. This CDR3 region has 15 residues. Germline-derived CDR1 and CDR2 are MNHEY and SVGAGI. CDR3 amino acids: CASSLGTSRAETQYF. The CDR3 nucleotides are TGTGCCAGCAGTCTAGGGACTAGCAGGGCAGAGACCCAGTACTTC.

This clone was recorded once. The gene calls are TRBV28 and TRBJ1-1; D not resolved. V lost 2 bases and J lost 9, with 13 bases in between. CDR3 size: 13 residues. Germline V gives CDR1 MDHEN, CDR2 SYDVKM. The CDR3 loop is CASSLRSKGQAFF. The CDR3 DNA sequence: TGTGCCAGCAGTTTACGATCAAAAGGGCAAGCTTTCTTT.